A single T cell receptor beta chain is shown here with its context. Its matching antigen is unknown. The assay was immunoSEQ multiplex PCR, and TCRdb's table has in-frame clones only and misses some. This table has roughly 15,000 clones, roughly 78% appearing once. Patients were adults with ileal or ileocolonic Crohn's disease needing resection. These data are taken from a study of T cell repertoires in ileal Crohn's disease. The study's findings and limits: Endoscopic recurrence occurred in every patient whose clonality exceeded 26.8%. Active smokers at surgery had more clonal expansions than non-smokers.

The V end was cut by 5 bases, the J end by 2 bases, with 16 bases between. The germline CDR1 and CDR2 sequences are SNHLY and FYNNEI. The CDR3 contains 16 residues. The V gene is TRBV2, the J gene TRBJ1-5; a possible D gene is TRBD1 (5 bases). The receptor comes from an adult with Crohn's disease. Source material: ileal tissue. For the CDR3, the DNA is TGTGCCAGCAGTACCGACAGAGGTGGTGGCAATCAGCCCCAGCATTTT. This codes for CASSTDRGGGNQPQHF.